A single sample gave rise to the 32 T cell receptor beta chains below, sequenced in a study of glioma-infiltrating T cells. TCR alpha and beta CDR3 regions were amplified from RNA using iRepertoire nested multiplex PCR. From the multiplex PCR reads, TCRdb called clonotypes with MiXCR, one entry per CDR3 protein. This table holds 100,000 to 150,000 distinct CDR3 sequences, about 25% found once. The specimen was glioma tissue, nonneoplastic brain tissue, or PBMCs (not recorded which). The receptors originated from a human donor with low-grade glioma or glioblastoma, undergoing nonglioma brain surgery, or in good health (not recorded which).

The CDR3 reads CATSDLGAGPDTQYF. In DNA form, the CDR3 reads TGTGCCACCAGTGATTTGGGGGCAGGCCCAGATACGCAGTATTTT. The V and J genes are TRBV24-1 and TRBJ2-3; TRBD1 is a possible D gene (5 bases). Germline CDR1 and CDR2: KGHDR and SFDVKD. The CDR3 consists of 15 residues. Trimming took off 0 bases at V and 4 bases at J, with 10 bases between the two ends.

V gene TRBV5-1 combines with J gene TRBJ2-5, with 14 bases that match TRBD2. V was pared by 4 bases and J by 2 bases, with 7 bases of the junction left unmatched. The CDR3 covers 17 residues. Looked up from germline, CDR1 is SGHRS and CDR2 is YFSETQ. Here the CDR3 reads CASSEGLAGAEQETQYF. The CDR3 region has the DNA TGCGCCAGCAGCGAGGGACTAGCGGGGGCTGAACAAGAGACCCAGTACTTC.

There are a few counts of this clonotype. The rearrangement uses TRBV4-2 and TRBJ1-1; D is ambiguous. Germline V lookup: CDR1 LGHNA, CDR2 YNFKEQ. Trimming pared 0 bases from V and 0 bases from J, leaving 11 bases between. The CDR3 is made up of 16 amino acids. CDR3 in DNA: TGTGCCAGCAGCCAAGAGGTCTGGCAAATGAACACTGAAGCTTTCTTT. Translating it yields CASSQEVWQMNTEAFF.

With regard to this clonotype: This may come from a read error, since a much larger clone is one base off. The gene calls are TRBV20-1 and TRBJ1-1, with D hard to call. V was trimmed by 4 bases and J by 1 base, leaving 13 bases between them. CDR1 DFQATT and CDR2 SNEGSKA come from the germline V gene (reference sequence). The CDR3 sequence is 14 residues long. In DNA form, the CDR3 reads TGCAGTGCTACCGAGGCAGCTAGGAACACTGAAGCTTTCTTT. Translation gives CSATEAARNTEAFF.

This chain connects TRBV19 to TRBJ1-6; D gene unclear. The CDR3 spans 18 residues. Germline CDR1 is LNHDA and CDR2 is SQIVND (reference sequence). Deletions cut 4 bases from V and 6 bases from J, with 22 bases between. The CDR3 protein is CASSTRTRVLVGNSPLHF. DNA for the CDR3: TGTGCCAGTAGTACGCGAACAAGGGTTCTGGTTGGTAATTCACCCCTCCACTTT.

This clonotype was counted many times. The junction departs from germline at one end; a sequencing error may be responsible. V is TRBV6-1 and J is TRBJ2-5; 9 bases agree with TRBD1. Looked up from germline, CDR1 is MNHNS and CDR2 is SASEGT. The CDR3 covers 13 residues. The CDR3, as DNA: TGCGCCAGCAGTCCACAGGGGGCAGAGACCCAGTACTTC. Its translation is CASSPQGAETQYF.

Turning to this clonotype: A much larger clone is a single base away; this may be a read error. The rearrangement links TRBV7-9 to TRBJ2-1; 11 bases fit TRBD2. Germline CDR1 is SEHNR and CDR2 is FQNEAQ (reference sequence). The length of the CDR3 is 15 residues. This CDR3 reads CASRTIAGGRDEQFF. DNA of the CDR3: TGCGCCAGCCGTACTATAGCGGGGGGGAGGGATGAGCAGTTCTTC.

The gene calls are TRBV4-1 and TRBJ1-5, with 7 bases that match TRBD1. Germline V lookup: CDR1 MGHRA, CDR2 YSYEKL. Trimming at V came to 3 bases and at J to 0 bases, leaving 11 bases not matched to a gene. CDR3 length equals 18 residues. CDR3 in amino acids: CASSQLTTGRLSNQPQHF. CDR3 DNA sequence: TGCGCCAGCAGCCAGCTGACGACAGGGCGACTTAGCAATCAGCCCCAGCATTTT.

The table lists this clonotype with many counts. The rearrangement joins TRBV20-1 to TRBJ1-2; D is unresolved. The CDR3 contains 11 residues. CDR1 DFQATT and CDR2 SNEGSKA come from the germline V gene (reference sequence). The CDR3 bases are TGCAGGACTAGTTTTCCGGGTGGCTACACCTTC. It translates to CRTSFPGGYTF.

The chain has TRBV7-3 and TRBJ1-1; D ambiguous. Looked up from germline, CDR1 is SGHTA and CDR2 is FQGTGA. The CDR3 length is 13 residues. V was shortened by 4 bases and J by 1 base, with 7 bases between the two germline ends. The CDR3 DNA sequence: TGTGCCAGCAGCTCCCTTCCGAACACTGAAGCTTTCTTT. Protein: CASSSLPNTEAFF. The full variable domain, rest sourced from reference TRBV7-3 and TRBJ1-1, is GAGVSQTPSNKVTEKGKYVELRCDPISGHTALYWYRQSLGQGPEFLIYFQGTGAADDSGLPNDRFFAVRPEGSVSTLKIQRTERGDSAVYLCASSSLPNTEAFFGQGTRLTVV.

This chain's CDR3 is CASSALTRNQPQHF. The CDR3 nucleotides read TGTGCCAGCAGTGCCTTAACACGGAATCAGCCCCAGCATTTT. This chain uses TRBV2 with TRBJ1-5, with D unclear. Trimming left V 4 bases short and J 4 bases short, with 11 bases between. The CDR3 runs to 14 residues. Germline CDR1 and CDR2: SNHLY and FYNNEI.

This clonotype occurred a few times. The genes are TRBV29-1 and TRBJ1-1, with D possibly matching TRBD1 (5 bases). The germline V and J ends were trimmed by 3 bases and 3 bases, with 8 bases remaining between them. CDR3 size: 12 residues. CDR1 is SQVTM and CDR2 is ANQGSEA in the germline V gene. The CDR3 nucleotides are TGCAGCGTTGACATGGGGGACACTGAAGCTTTCTTT. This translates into CSVDMGDTEAFF.

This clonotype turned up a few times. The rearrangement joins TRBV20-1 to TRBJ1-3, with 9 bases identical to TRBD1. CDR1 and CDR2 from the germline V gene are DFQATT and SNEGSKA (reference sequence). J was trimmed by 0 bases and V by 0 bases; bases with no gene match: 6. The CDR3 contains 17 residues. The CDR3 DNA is TGCAGTGCTAGAGACCGGACAGGGGCGTTCTCTGGAAACACCATATATTTT. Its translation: CSARDRTGAFSGNTIYF.

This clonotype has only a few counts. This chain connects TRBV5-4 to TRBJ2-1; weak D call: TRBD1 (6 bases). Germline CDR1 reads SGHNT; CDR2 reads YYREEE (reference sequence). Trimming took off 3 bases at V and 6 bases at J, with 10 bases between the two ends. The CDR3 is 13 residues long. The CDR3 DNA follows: TGTGCCAGCAGCTCCGACAGGATCAATGAGCAGTTCTTC. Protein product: CASSSDRINEQFF.

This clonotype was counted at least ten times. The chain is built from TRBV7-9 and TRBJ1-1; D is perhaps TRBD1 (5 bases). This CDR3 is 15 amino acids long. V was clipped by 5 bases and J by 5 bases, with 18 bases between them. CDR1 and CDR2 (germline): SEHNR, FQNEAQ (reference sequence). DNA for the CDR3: TGTGCCAGCAGCCTCGACCGGGGCCGAACAACTGAAGCTTTCTTT. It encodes CASSLDRGRTTEAFF.

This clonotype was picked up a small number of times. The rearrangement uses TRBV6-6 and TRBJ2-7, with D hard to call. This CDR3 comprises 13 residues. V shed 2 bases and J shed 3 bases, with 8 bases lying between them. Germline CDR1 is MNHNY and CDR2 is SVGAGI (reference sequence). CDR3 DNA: TGTGCCAGCAGTTACGGGTCTATCTACGAGCAGTACGTC. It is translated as CASSYGSIYEQYV.

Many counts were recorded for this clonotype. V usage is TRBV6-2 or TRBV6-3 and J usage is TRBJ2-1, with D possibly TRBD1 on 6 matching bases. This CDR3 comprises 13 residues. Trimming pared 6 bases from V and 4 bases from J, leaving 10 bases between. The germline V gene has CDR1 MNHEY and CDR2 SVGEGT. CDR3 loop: CASRFTGYNEQFF. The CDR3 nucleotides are TGTGCCAGCAGATTTACAGGGTACAATGAGCAGTTCTTC.

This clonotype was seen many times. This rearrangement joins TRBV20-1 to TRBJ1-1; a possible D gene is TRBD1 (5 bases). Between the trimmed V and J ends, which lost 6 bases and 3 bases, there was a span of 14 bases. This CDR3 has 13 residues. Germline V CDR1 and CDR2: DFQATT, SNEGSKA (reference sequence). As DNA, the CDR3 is TGCAGTGCCCCTATGGGGCTGGACACTGAAGCTTTCTTT. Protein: CSAPMGLDTEAFF.

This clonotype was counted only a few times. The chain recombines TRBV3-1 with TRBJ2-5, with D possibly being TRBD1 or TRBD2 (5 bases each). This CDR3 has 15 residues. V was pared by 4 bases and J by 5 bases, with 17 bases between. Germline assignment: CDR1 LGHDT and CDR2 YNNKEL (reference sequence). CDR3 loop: CASSRTRGFLETQYF. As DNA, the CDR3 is TGTGCCAGCAGCCGAACACGGGGCTTCTTGGAGACCCAGTACTTC.

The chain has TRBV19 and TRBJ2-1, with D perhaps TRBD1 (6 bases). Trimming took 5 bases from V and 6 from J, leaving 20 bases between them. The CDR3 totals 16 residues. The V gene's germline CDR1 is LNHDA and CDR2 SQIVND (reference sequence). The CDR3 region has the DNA TGTGCCAGTAGTTCCCTACAGGGAGCCGCGGGCAATGAGCAGTTCTTC. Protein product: CASSSLQGAAGNEQFF.

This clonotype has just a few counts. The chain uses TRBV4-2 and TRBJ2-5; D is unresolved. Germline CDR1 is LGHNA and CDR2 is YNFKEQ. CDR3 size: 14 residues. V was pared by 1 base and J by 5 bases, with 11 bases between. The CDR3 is CASSQGLLTETQYF. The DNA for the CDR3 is TGTGCCAGCAGCCAAGGGCTGTTGACCGAGACCCAGTACTTC.

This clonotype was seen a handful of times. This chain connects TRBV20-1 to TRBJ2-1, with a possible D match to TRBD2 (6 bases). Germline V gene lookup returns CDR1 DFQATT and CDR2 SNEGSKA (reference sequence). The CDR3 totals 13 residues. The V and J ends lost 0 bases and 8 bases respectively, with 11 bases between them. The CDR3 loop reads CSARDGWGDEQFF. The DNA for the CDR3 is TGCAGTGCTAGAGATGGATGGGGGGATGAGCAGTTCTTC.

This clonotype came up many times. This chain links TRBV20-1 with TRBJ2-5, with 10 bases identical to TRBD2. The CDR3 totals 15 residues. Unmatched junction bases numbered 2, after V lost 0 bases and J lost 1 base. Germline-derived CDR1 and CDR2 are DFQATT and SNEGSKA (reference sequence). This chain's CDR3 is CSARESSGGQETQYF. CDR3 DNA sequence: TGCAGTGCTAGAGAATCTAGCGGGGGCCAAGAGACCCAGTACTTC.

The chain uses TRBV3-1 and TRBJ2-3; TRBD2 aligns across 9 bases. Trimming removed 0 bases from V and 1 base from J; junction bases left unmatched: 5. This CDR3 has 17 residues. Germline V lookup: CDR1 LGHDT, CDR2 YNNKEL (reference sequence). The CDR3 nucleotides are TGTGCCAGCAGCCAAGACGGCGGGGGGGCAGGCACAGATACGCAGTATTTT. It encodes CASSQDGGGAGTDTQYF.

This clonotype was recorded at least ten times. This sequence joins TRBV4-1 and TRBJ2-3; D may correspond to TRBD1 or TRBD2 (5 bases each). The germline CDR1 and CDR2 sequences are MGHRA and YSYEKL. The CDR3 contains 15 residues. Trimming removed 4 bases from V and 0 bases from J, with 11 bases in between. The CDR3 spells CASSPHGASTDTQYF. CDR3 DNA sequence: TGCGCCAGCAGCCCCCACGGGGCTAGCACAGATACGCAGTATTTT.

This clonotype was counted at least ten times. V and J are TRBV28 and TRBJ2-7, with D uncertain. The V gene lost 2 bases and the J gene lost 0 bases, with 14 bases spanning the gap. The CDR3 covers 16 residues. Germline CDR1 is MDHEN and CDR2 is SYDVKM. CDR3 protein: CASSLQNRLSSYEQYV. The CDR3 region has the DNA TGTGCCAGCAGTTTACAGAACCGTCTGAGCTCCTACGAGCAGTACGTC.

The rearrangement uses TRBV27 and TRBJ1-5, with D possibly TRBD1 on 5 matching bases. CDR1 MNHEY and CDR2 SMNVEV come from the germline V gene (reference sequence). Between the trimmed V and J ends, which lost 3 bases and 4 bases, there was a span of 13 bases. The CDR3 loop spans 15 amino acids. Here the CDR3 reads CASSLIGGPNQPQHF. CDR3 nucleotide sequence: TGTGCCAGCAGTTTGATCGGGGGACCGAATCAGCCCCAGCATTTT.

CDR3 DNA: TGTGCCAGCAGTGAAGCGCCTAGCCACACAGATACGCAGTATTTT. Translated: CASSEAPSHTDTQYF. The gene calls are TRBV6-1 and TRBJ2-3, with D possibly being TRBD2 (5 bases). Trimming shortened V by 0 bases and J by 2 bases, and 9 bases separated the two germline ends. CDR3 length: 15 residues. CDR1 and CDR2 from the germline V gene are MNHNS and SASEGT.

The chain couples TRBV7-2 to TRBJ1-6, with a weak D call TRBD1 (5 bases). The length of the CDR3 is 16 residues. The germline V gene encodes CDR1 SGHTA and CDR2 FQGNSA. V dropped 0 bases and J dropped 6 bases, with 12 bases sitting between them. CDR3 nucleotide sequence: TGTGCCAGCAGCTTAGCGGTACACAGGATTAATTCACCCCTCCACTTT. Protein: CASSLAVHRINSPLHF.

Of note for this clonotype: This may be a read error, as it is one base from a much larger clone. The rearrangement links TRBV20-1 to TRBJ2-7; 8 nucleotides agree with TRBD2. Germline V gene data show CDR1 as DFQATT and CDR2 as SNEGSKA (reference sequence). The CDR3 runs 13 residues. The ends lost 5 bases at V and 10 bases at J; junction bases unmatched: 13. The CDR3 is CSAGETSAETQYV. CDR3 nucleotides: TGCAGTGCTGGTGAGACTAGCGCGGAGACCCAGTACGTC.

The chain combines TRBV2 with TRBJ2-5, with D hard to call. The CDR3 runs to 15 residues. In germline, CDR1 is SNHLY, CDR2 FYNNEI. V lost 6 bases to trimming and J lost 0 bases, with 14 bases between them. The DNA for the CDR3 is TGTGCCAGCAGCTCCTTTGCTTCAGACCAAGAGACCCAGTACTTC. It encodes CASSSFASDQETQYF.

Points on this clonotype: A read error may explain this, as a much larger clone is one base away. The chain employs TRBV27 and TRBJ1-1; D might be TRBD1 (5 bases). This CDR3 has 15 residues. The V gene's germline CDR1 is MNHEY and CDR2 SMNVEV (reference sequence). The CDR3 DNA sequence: TGTGCCAGCAGTCGCCCGACAAGGGGCAACACTGAAACTTTCTTT. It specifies CASSRPTRGNTETFF.